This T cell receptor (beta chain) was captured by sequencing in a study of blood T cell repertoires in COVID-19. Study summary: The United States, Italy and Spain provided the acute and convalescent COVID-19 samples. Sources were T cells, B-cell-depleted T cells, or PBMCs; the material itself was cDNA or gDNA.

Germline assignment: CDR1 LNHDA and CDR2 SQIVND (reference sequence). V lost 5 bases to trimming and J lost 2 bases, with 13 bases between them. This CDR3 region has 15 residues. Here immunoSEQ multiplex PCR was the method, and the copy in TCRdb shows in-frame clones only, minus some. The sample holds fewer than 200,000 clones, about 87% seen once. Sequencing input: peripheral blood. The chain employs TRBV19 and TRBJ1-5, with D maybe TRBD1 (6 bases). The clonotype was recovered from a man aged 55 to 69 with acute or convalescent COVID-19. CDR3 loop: CASSAAPGGNQPQHF. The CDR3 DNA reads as TGTGCCAGTAGTGCCGCCCCAGGGGGCAATCAGCCCCAGCATTTT.